This section outlines one TCR beta chain sequence together with its context. At one of its ends the junction is not consistent with the germline gene, which may arise from a read error. The authors amplified TCR beta CDR3 from genomic DNA using two-round multiplex PCR. Amplification in first-round PCR relied on primers specific to each TRBV and TRBJ gene. TCRdb analysed the multiplex PCR reads with MiXCR anew, one entry per CDR3 protein. The sample has some 35,000 distinct CDR3 sequences, 25% to 40% seen once; the top ten hold around 30%. The length of the CDR3 is 15 residues. CDR1 is KGHDR, CDR2 SFDVKD, per germline. This specimen belongs to a study of prognosis after radiotherapy for stage I lung cancer.

This clonotype was sampled from a donor of 50 years or more with non-small cell lung cancer. This sequence joins TRBV24-1 and TRBJ2-1; 7 nucleotides align to TRBD1. Sequenced material: PBMCs, taken before or after stereotactic body radiation therapy (not recorded which). The CDR3 nucleotides are TGTGTCACCAGTCTCCGGGACAGTACCTACAATGAGCAGTTCTTC. Protein: CVTSLRDSTYNEQFF.